A selection of T cell receptor beta chains follows, all from one sample in a study of Graves' ophthalmopathy and Graves' hyperthyroidism. MiXCR, applied by TCRdb to the multiplex PCR reads, yields one record per CDR3 protein. Among approximately 330,000 distinct CDR3 sequences listed, 15% to 20% were seen once. The material sequenced was peripheral blood. The receptors stem from an adult man with Graves' ophthalmopathy. The conserved cysteine and the conserved F or W are not part of the CDR3 here.

V	J	CDR3
TRBV6-1	TRBJ2-5	ASSEDPGKKTQY
TRBV6-1	TRBJ2-7	ASLSGQDYEQY
TRBV4-2	TRBJ2-5	ASRATRYQETQY
TRBV30	TRBJ1-6	AWSVNSPLH
TRBV18	TRBJ2-5	ASSRASETQY
TRBV6-2/TRBV6-3	TRBJ2-1	ASSYAGGLAGPPSSYNEQF
TRBV20-1	TRBJ2-7	SAQRQPSTYEQY
TRBV6-1	TRBJ1-1	ASSPGQGASDTEAF
TRBV7-2	TRBJ2-5	ASSSPDGLAGARGETQY
TRBV12-3/TRBV12-4	TRBJ1-1	ASRLTVNTEAF
TRBV12-3/TRBV12-4	TRBJ1-1	ASNNRDPAPPAEAF
TRBV24-1	TRBJ1-1	ATSDLGRGSEAF
TRBV4-1	TRBJ2-7	ASSPRLWTGATYEQY
TRBV12-3/TRBV12-4	TRBJ2-7	ASSLGQAAYEQY
TRBV28	TRBJ2-6	ASSTSGASWANVLT
TRBV7-6	TRBJ2-2	ASSTQNTGELF
TRBV12-3/TRBV12-4	TRBJ1-6	ASSLRDSSSPLH
TRBV12-3/TRBV12-4	TRBJ2-3	ASSLGRGSTDTQY
TRBV7-8	TRBJ2-5	ASSPLVGEETQY
TRBV28	TRBJ1-2	ASSLQGQPYGYT
TRBV6-1	TRBJ2-7	ASTPLAGSYEQY
TRBV5-1	TRBJ1-2	ASSLETGGNHGYT
TRBV20-1	TRBJ1-1	SAHGPKGSTEAF
TRBV5-1	TRBJ2-2	ASSLAETSGNYGELF
TRBV10-3	TRBJ2-3	AISDRRGRSSGSLDTQY